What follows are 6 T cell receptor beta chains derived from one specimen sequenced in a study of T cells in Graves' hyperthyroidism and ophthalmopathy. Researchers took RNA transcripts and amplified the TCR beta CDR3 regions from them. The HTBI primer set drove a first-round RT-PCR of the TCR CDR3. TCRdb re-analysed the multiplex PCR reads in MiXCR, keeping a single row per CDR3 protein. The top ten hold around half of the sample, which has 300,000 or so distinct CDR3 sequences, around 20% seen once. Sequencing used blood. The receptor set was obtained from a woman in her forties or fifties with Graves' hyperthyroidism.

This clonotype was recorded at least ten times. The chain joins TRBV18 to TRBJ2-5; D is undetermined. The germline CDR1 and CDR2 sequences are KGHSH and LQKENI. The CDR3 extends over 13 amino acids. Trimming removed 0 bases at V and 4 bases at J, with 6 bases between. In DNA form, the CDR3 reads TGTGCCAGCTCACCACCGAGTGCAGAGACCCAGTACTTC. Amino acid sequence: CASSPPSAETQYF.

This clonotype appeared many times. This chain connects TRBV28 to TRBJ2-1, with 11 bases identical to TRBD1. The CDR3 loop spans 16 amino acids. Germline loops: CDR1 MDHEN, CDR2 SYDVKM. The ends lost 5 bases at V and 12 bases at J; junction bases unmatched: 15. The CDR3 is CASSPAGTGGHHRQFF. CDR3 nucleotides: TGTGCCAGCAGTCCGGCCGGGACAGGGGGGCACCACAGGCAGTTCTTC.

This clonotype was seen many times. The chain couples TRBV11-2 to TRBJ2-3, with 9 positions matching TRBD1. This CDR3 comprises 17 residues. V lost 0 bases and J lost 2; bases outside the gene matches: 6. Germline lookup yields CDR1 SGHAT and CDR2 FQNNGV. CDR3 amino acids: CASSLDHRGLNTDTQYF. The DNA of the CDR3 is TGTGCCAGCAGCTTAGATCACAGGGGGCTAAACACAGATACGCAGTATTTT.

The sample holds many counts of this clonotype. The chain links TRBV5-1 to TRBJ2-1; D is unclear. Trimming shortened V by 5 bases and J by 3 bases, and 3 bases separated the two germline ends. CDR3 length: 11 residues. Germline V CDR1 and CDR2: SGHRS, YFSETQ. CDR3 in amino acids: CASRNYNEQFF. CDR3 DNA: TGCGCCAGCAGAAACTACAATGAGCAGTTCTTC.

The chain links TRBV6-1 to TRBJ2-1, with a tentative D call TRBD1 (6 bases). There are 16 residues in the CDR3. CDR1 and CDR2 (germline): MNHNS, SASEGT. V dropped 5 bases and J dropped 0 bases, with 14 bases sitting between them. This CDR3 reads CASSRRTDSSYNEQFF. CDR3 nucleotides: TGTGCCAGCAGTCGACGGACAGACAGCTCCTACAATGAGCAGTTCTTC.

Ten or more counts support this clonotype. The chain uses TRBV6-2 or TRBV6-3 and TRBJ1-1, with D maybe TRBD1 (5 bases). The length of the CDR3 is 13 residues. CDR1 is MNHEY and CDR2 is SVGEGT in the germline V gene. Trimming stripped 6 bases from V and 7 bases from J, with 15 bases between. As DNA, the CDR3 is TGTGCCAGCAGACGGACACCAAGGGATGAAGCTTTCTTT. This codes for CASRRTPRDEAFF.